Following are 24 T cell receptor beta chains from one sample sequenced in a study of Graves' ophthalmopathy and Graves' hyperthyroidism. Amplification of the TCR beta CDR3 regions used RNA transcripts (as template). First-round RT-PCR relied on HTBI primers, and a second-round multiplex PCR came next. In TCRdb, the multiplex PCR reads were re-called with MiXCR into one record per CDR3 protein. The profile shows about 640,000 distinct CDR3 sequences, over 40% of them singletons. Sequencing was done on a sample of peripheral blood. The source is an adult man with Graves' ophthalmopathy.

This clonotype was seen a few times. The genes are TRBV5-1 and TRBJ1-1, with TRBD1 as a possible D gene (6 bases). The CDR3 sequence is 15 residues long. The germline V gene has CDR1 SGHRS and CDR2 YFSETQ. V was clipped by 7 bases and J by 2 bases, with 18 bases between them. The CDR3 DNA sequence: TGCGCCAGCGAACCGGACAGCCTATCTAACACTGAAGCTTTCTTT. It is translated as CASEPDSLSNTEAFF.

In its sample, this clonotype was seen many times. The rearrangement uses TRBV7-2 and TRBJ1-6; D call uncertain. The CDR3 extends over 15 amino acids. Germline lookup yields CDR1 SGHTA and CDR2 FQGNSA. Deletions cut 1 base from V and 10 bases from J, with 14 bases between. The CDR3 loop reads CASSLGSALESPLHF. CDR3 in DNA: TGTGCCAGCAGCTTAGGCAGTGCCCTCGAGTCACCCCTCCACTTT.

This clonotype was observed many times. The chain carries TRBV7-9 and TRBJ2-7; 10 bases agree with TRBD1. Trimming at V came to 5 bases and at J to 3 bases, leaving 10 bases not matched to a gene. The CDR3 totals 16 residues. Germline V gene sequence: CDR1 SEHNR, CDR2 FQNEAQ (reference sequence). CDR3 nucleotide sequence: TGTGCCAGCAGCCCCGGGGGACGGACAGGGGGCTACGAGCAGTACTTC. It translates to CASSPGGRTGGYEQYF.

This clonotype appeared many times. The chain employs TRBV15 and TRBJ2-2; no reliable D call. The CDR3 sequence is 13 residues long. Germline values: CDR1 LNHNV, CDR2 YYDKDF (reference sequence). V shed 4 bases and J shed 7 bases, with 10 bases lying between them. The CDR3 DNA reads as TGTGCCACCAGCATGGGATCCGGCGGGGAGCTGTTTTTT. This encodes CATSMGSGGELFF.

This clonotype was counted ten times or more. J is TRBJ1-4 and V is TRBV2; D is undetermined. The CDR3 loop spans 13 amino acids. The V gene's germline CDR1 is SNHLY and CDR2 FYNNEI. V lost 0 bases and J lost 6, with 5 bases in between. CDR3 protein: CASSEAWYEKLFF. CDR3 DNA: TGTGCCAGCAGTGAAGCGTGGTATGAAAAACTGTTTTTT.

This clonotype was found many times. This sequence joins TRBV14 and TRBJ2-7; D remains ambiguous. CDR3 length: 13 residues. Deletions cut 3 bases from V and 4 bases from J, with 10 bases between. Germline V CDR1 and CDR2: SGHDN, FVKESK. The CDR3 loop reads CASSHPGRYEQYF. In DNA form, the CDR3 reads TGTGCCAGCAGCCATCCAGGACGATACGAGCAGTACTTC.

In this sample, this clonotype turned up many times. This chain uses TRBV5-6 with TRBJ1-1; perhaps TRBD1 as D (5 bases). CDR1 is SGHDT and CDR2 is YYEEEE in the germline V gene. Trimming stripped 4 bases from V and 5 bases from J, with 15 bases between. This CDR3 region has 14 residues. This CDR3 reads CASSPLYKGTEAFF. CDR3 sequence (DNA): TGTGCCAGCAGCCCCTTGTATAAGGGGACTGAAGCTTTCTTT.

The rearrangement links TRBV19 to TRBJ2-2, with 9 bases aligning to TRBD1. CDR1 LNHDA and CDR2 SQIVND come from the germline V gene (reference sequence). This CDR3 is built from 14 residues. Losses at the gene ends were 4 bases for V and 6 bases for J; bases not matched to a gene: 3. The CDR3: CASSKGQGAGELFF. DNA of the CDR3: TGTGCCAGTAGTAAGGGACAGGGAGCCGGGGAGCTGTTTTTT.

As concerns this clonotype: This could be a read error, since a much larger clone is one nucleotide away. The chain uses TRBV5-1 and TRBJ1-1; 7 positions agree with TRBD1. The CDR3 totals 12 residues. The V gene's germline CDR1 is SGHRS and CDR2 YFSETQ. The V segment lost 4 bases and the J segment 12 bases; nucleotides outside the gene matches: 9. The CDR3 DNA follows: TGCGCCAGCAGCCTCGGGACAGCGGAATCTTTCTTT. This sequence encodes CASSLGTAESFF.

This clonotype was counted many times. The chain links TRBV19 to TRBJ1-5; no definite D call. Trimming pared 3 bases from V and 9 bases from J, leaving 12 bases between. This CDR3 region has 13 residues. The germline V gene has CDR1 LNHDA and CDR2 SQIVND (reference sequence). The CDR3 nucleotides read TGTGCCAGTAGTATTGTAATCGGTAGGCCCCAGCATTTT. Its protein is CASSIVIGRPQHF.

This clonotype was picked up many times. The CDR3 spells CASNRQSGLTTGELFF. For the CDR3, the DNA is TGTGCCAGCAACCGCCAGAGCGGGCTCACCACCGGGGAGCTGTTTTTT. The rearrangement joins TRBV7-8 to TRBJ2-2; tentatively, D is TRBD2 (6 bases). The CDR3 runs 16 residues. Looked up from germline, CDR1 is SGHVS and CDR2 is FQNEAQ. V dropped 7 bases and J dropped 4 bases, with 19 bases sitting between them. Full variable domain (rest looked up from reference TRBV7-8 and TRBJ2-2): GAGVSQSPRYKVAKRGQDVALRCDPISGHVSLFWYQQALGQGPEFLTYFQNEAQLDKSGLPSDRFFAERPEGSVSTLKIQRTQQEDSAVYLCASNRQSGLTTGELFFGEGSRLTVL.

This clonotype appeared many times. An end of the junction differs from the germline gene, which may be a read error. The chain couples TRBV10-3 to TRBJ2-7; no firm D call. Germline lookup yields CDR1 ENHRY and CDR2 SYGVKD. The CDR3 loop spans 14 amino acids. The CDR3 protein is CASSYSLGNYEQYF. DNA of the CDR3: TGTGCCAGCAGTTACTCGCTAGGGAACTACGAGCAGTACTTC.

A remark on this clonotype: Just one base apart from a much larger clone, this may be a read error. The genes are TRBV19 and TRBJ2-5; D uncertain. The CDR3 sequence is 11 residues long. Trimming removed 6 bases from V and 5 bases from J, with 7 bases in between. Germline assignment: CDR1 LNHDA and CDR2 SQIVND (reference sequence). The DNA for the CDR3 is TGTGCCAGTAGGATGTGGGAGACCCAGTACTTC. Its protein product is CASRMWETQYF. The full variable domain, in which reference TRBV19 and TRBJ2-5 provide the parts outside the CDR3, is DGGITQSPKYLFRKEGQNVTLSCEQNLNHDAMYWYRQDPGQGLRLIYYSQIVNDFQKGDIAEGYSVSREKKESFPLTVTSAQKNPTAFYLCASRMWETQYFGPGTRLLVL.

A note on this clonotype: A read error may account for a junction end that differs from germline. V is TRBV12-3 or TRBV12-4 and J is TRBJ1-3; tentative D call: TRBD1 (5 bases). CDR3 length equals 8 residues. CDR3: CASSTGLF. As DNA, the CDR3 is TGTGCCAGCAGCACGGGACTGTTT.

The chain links TRBV25-1 to TRBJ2-7; 12 bases are a match to TRBD2. TRBJ2-1 explains the end of the DNA better; the J call may be wrong. CDR1 and CDR2 (germline): MGHDK, SYGVNS. The CDR3 is 17 amino acids. The CDR3 protein is CASSEALRLAGGHEQFF. DNA for the CDR3: TGTGCCAGCAGTGAAGCGCTTCGGCTAGCGGGAGGGCATGAGCAGTTCTTC.

Only a few counts were recorded for this clonotype. The V call is TRBV20-1, the J call TRBJ2-2; TRBD1 agrees at 8 bases. Per germline, CDR1 DFQATT and CDR2 SNEGSKA (reference sequence). The CDR3 runs to 14 residues. V trimming: 5 bases; J trimming: 4 bases; junction bases outside the gene matches: 6. The chain's CDR3 is CSARNTGGTGELFF. CDR3 bases: TGCAGTGCTCGAAACACAGGGGGCACCGGGGAGCTGTTTTTT.

The CDR3 DNA follows: TGCAGCGTTGGACTAGCGGGGCCTGGAACGGAGACCCAGTACTTC. This codes for CSVGLAGPGTETQYF. The V gene is TRBV29-1, the J gene TRBJ2-5; 11 bases are a match to TRBD2. CDR1 SQVTM and CDR2 ANQGSEA come from the germline V gene. CDR3 length equals 15 residues. V lost 4 bases to trimming and J lost 5 bases; unmatched junction nucleotides: 9.

This clonotype was seen ten or more times. The chain recombines TRBV20-1 with TRBJ2-5, with D perhaps TRBD1 (5 bases). Trimming removed 3 bases at V and 4 bases at J, with 18 bases between. The CDR3 has 15 amino acids. Germline values: CDR1 DFQATT, CDR2 SNEGSKA (reference sequence). The CDR3 loop is CSASRGRAWLETQYF. Here the CDR3 DNA reads TGCAGTGCTAGCCGAGGCAGGGCCTGGTTAGAGACCCAGTACTTC.

As concerns this clonotype: At one of its ends the junction is not consistent with the germline gene, which may arise from a read error. For the CDR3, the DNA is TGCGCCAGCAGCTTGGACTTGAACACTGAAGCTTCCTTT. Its protein is CASSLDLNTEASF. This chain connects TRBV5-1 to TRBJ1-1; D remains unclear. The germline CDR1 and CDR2 sequences are SGHRS and YFSETQ. There are 13 residues in the CDR3.

The chain uses TRBV7-2 and TRBJ1-1; TRBD1 might be the D (5 bases). CDR3 length: 14 amino acids. V lost 3 bases and J 5 bases, leaving 13 bases between the germline ends. Germline CDR1 SGHTA, CDR2 FQGNSA. For the CDR3, the DNA is TGTGCCAGCAGCTTCACAGGCCCGGGGACTGAAGCTTTCTTT. The encoded protein is CASSFTGPGTEAFF.

The chain recombines TRBV5-6 with TRBJ1-1; no clear D. V lost 7 bases, J lost 4 bases, and 17 bases lay in between. CDR1 and CDR2 from the germline V gene are SGHDT and YYEEEE. The CDR3 has 14 amino acids. The CDR3 bases are TGTGCCAGCGAGGGTGTTGGTGTGGGCACTGAAGCTTTCTTT. Translation: CASEGVGVGTEAFF.

This clonotype has ten or more counts. The J gene is TRBJ1-6, the V gene TRBV5-1, with 8 bases fitting TRBD1. The CDR3 runs to 15 residues. CDR1 SGHRS and CDR2 YFSETQ come from the germline V gene. The trim removed 0 bases at V and 4 bases at J, leaving 0 bases unmatched. CDR3 nucleotide sequence: TGCGCCAGCAGCTTGGACAGGGGGTATAATTCACCCCTCCACTTT. Its protein is CASSLDRGYNSPLHF.

This clonotype was detected once. V and J are TRBV2 and TRBJ2-3, with D perhaps TRBD2 (6 bases). Germline V lookup: CDR1 SNHLY, CDR2 FYNNEI. The CDR3 loop spans 16 amino acids. The V end was cut by 0 bases, the J end by 5 bases, with 15 bases between. The CDR3 DNA reads as TGTGCCAGCAGTGAAGCCCGGCGGGGCCTTGGAGATACGCAGTATTTT. Translated, it gives CASSEARRGLGDTQYF.

This sequence joins TRBV20-1 and TRBJ1-3; no clear D. CDR3 size: 16 residues. The germline V gene encodes CDR1 DFQATT and CDR2 SNEGSKA (reference sequence). V was trimmed by 1 base and J by 1 base, leaving 14 bases between them. CDR3 loop: CSARGPGSGSGNTIYF. DNA of the CDR3: TGCAGTGCTAGAGGCCCAGGTAGCGGGTCTGGAAACACCATATATTTT.